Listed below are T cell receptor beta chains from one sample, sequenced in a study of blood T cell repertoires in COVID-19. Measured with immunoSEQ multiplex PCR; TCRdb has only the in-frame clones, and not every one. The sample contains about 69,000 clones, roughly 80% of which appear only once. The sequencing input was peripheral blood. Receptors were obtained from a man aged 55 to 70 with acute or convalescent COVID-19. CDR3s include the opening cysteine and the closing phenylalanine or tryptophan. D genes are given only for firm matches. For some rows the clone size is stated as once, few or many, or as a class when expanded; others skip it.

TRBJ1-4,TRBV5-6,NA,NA,CASSLAGNLNEKLFF,TGTGCCAGCAGCTTGGCGGGGAACCTCAATGAAAAACTGTTTTTT
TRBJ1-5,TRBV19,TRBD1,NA,CASFDRAGNQPQHF,TGTGCCAGCTTCGACAGGGCGGGCAATCAGCCCCAGCATTTT
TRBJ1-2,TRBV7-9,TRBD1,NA,CASSSRGDRVNYGYTF,TGTGCCAGCAGCTCAAGGGGGGACAGGGTGAACTATGGCTACACCTTC
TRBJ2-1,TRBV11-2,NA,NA,CASSLRVDNEQFF,TGTGCCAGCAGCTTACGGGTAGACAATGAGCAGTTCTTC
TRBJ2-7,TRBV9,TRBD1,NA,CASSVEGQGSIYEQYF,TGTGCCAGCAGCGTAGAAGGACAGGGCTCCATCTACGAGCAGTACTTC
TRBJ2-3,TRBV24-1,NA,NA,CATSDVLFSDTQYF,TGTGCCACCAGTGACGTGCTGTTCAGTGATACGCAGTATTTT
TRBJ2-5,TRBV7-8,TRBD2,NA,CASSRALAEETQYF,TGTGCCAGCAGCCGAGCACTAGCGGAAGAGACCCAGTACTTC
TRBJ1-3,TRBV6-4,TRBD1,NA,CASSQQGAGNTIYF,TGTGCCAGCAGTCAACAGGGGGCCGGAAACACCATATATTTT
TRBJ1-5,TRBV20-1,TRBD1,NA,CSASQGTGEVQPQHF,TGCAGTGCTAGTCAGGGGACAGGGGAGGTACAGCCCCAGCATTTT
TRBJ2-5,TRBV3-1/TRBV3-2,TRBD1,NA,CASSPTGQTQETQYF,TGTGCCAGCAGCCCGACGGGACAGACCCAAGAGACCCAGTACTTC
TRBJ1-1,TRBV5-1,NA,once,CASSPSVNTEAFF,TGCGCCAGCAGCCCCTCAGTGAACACTGAAGCTTTCTTT
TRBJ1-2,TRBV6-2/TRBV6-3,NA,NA,CASSYSQYGYTF,TGTGCCAGCAGTTACTCGCAGTATGGCTACACCTTC
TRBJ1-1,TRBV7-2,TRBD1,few,CASSARQGRETEAFF,TGTGCCAGCAGCGCCCGACAGGGGAGAGAGACTGAAGCTTTCTTT
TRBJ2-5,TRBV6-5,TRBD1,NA,CASSYGTGIETQYF,TGTGCCAGCAGTTACGGGACAGGAATAGAGACCCAGTACTTC
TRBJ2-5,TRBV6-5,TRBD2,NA,CASSSYSGGQETQYF,TGTGCCAGCAGTTCCTATAGCGGGGGTCAAGAGACCCAGTACTTC
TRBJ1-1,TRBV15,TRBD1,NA,CATSAGTGGVSTEAFF,TGTGCCACCAGCGCCGGGACAGGGGGCGTCAGCACTGAAGCTTTCTTT
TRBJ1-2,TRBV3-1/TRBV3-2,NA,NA,CASSLEGSEWHGYTF,TGTGCCAGCAGCCTCGAAGGGAGTGAGTGGCATGGCTACACCTTC
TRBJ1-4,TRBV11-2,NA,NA,CASSLQREKLFF,TGTGCCAGCAGCTTACAACGGGAAAAACTGTTTTTT
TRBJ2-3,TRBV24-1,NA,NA,CATSDPTGSPTDTQYF,TGTGCCACCAGTGACCCCACAGGGAGTCCCACAGATACGCAGTATTTT
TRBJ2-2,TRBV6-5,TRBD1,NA,CASSKGQPNTGELFF,TGTGCCAGCAGTAAGGGACAGCCGAACACCGGGGAGCTGTTTTTT
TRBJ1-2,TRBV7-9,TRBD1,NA,CASSLGTGPDPDGYTF,TGTGCCAGCAGCTTAGGGACAGGGCCGGATCCCGATGGCTACACCTTC
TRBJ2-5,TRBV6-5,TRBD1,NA,CASSYGDRGSETQYF,TGTGCCAGCAGTTACGGGGACAGGGGTTCCGAGACCCAGTACTTC
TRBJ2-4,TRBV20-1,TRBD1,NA,CSAQDRAIQYF,TGCAGTGCTCAGGACAGGGCCATTCAGTACTTC
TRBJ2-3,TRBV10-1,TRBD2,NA,CASQTSGVDQYF,TGCGCCAGTCAGACTAGCGGGGTTGATCAGTATTTT